Each of the 3 T cell receptor beta chains below was sequenced from the same sample in a study of type 1 regulatory T cells (dated by TCRdb to 2020 to 2022). Antigens for these TCRs are unknown. Sequencing took place on an Illumina MiSeq. The raw public data were reprocessed by TCRdb itself: fastp quality trimming at Q25, MiXCR clonotype calling, in-frame beta chains only. Here each entry gathers all rows of one CDR3 protein and keeps the most common genes and DNA. The sample yields approximately 45,000 distinct CDR3 sequences; more than 10% were counted once. The top ten constitute approximately 8% of the sample. The sample taken for sequencing was cultured non-Tr1 T cells, either the whole culture or a sorted T cell fraction (not recorded which). In light of the paper, this sample's cell subset or site label describes: non-Tr1 population from the T-allo10 product. The receptor set was obtained from a human donor in good health.

Regarding this clonotype: This may arise from a read error, as a much more abundant clone is one base away. The rearrangement uses TRBV10-3 and TRBJ1-1; the D is unclear. This CDR3 comprises 15 residues. CDR1 is ENHRY and CDR2 is SYGVKD in the germline V gene. The ends were cut back, 8 bases at V and 1 base at J, with 17 bases in the middle. CDR3 sequence: CAIGMSSHPNTEAFF. For the CDR3, the DNA is TGTGCCATCGGCATGAGTTCTCACCCGAACACTGAAGCTTTCTTT.

This clonotype was counted ten times or more. This sequence joins TRBV5-1 and TRBJ2-2, with no clear D. Germline V gene lookup returns CDR1 SGHRS and CDR2 YFSETQ. Trimming took 7 bases from V and 1 from J, leaving 2 bases between them. The CDR3 consists of 11 residues. The CDR3 nucleotides are TGCGCCAGCCAGAACACCGGGGAGCTGTTTTTT. This encodes CASQNTGELFF. The full variable domain, in which reference TRBV5-1 and TRBJ2-2 provide the parts outside the CDR3, is KAGVTQTPRYLIKTRGQQVTLSCSPISGHRSVSWYQQTPGQGLQFLFEYFSETQRNKGNFPGRFSGRQFSNSRSEMNVSTLELGDSALYLCASQNTGELFFGEGSRLTVL.

Regarding this clonotype: Relative to the germline gene, one junction end is altered; a read error may explain this. The gene calls are TRBV12-3 or TRBV12-4 and TRBJ1-6; TRBD1 matches 7 bases. The CDR3 runs to 15 residues. The CDR3 DNA follows: TGTGCCAGCAGTTTTAAGGCAGGGGGTAATTCACCCCTCTACTTT. It encodes CASSFKAGGNSPLYF.